This is a list of T cell receptor beta chains from one sample in a study of blood T cell repertoires in COVID-19. Profiled with immunoSEQ multiplex PCR; TCRdb holds only in-frame clones, not every one. The sample lists about 98,000 clones, 81% occurring once. Sequenced material: peripheral blood. Source of these receptors: an elderly woman with acute or convalescent COVID-19. The CDR3 runs from the conserved cysteine through the conserved F or W. The D gene is left open where the match is weak. Only some rows state a clone size, as once, few, many or a class for expanded clones.

V gene: TRBV11-3
clone size: once
J gene: TRBJ2-1
D gene: -
CDR3 protein: CASSLREQGLDEQFF

V gene: TRBV6-6
clone size: -
J gene: TRBJ1-2
D gene: -
CDR3 protein: CASSYLTGGYYGYTF

V gene: TRBV6-5
clone size: -
J gene: TRBJ2-5
D gene: -
CDR3 protein: CASSIRGGTETQYF

V gene: TRBV2
clone size: once
J gene: TRBJ1-1
D gene: -
CDR3 protein: CASVGLKIREPEAFF

V gene: TRBV5-4
clone size: -
J gene: TRBJ2-5
D gene: TRBD1
CDR3 protein: CASSLEQGRQETQYF

V gene: TRBV13
clone size: -
J gene: TRBJ2-2
D gene: TRBD2
CDR3 protein: CASSPRPGGATGELFF

V gene: TRBV11-2
clone size: -
J gene: TRBJ2-3
D gene: TRBD1
CDR3 protein: CASSSPGQFTDTQYF

V gene: TRBV6-4
clone size: -
J gene: TRBJ1-1
D gene: -
CDR3 protein: CASLGNTEAFF

V gene: TRBV27
clone size: -
J gene: TRBJ2-1
D gene: TRBD2
CDR3 protein: CASSVTSEGEQFF

V gene: TRBV2
clone size: -
J gene: TRBJ1-4
D gene: TRBD1
CDR3 protein: CASSFDRGGEKLFF

V gene: TRBV6-5
clone size: -
J gene: TRBJ1-3
D gene: -
CDR3 protein: CASSRRDDGNTIYF

V gene: TRBV29-1
clone size: -
J gene: TRBJ2-2
D gene: -
CDR3 protein: CSVALIEAGELFF

V gene: TRBV5-5
clone size: -
J gene: TRBJ1-1
D gene: -
CDR3 protein: CASSFQDSSEAFF

V gene: TRBV19
clone size: -
J gene: TRBJ1-4
D gene: TRBD1
CDR3 protein: CASSKDRGSRLFF

V gene: TRBV7-9
clone size: -
J gene: TRBJ1-1
D gene: TRBD1
CDR3 protein: CASSGTGDVWAEAFF

V gene: TRBV7-9
clone size: -
J gene: TRBJ2-3
D gene: -
CDR3 protein: CASSFSVSTDTQYF

V gene: TRBV9
clone size: -
J gene: TRBJ1-2
D gene: TRBD1
CDR3 protein: CASSVGWGQPYGYTF

V gene: TRBV2
clone size: few
J gene: TRBJ1-5
D gene: -
CDR3 protein: CASSEARGQRGQPQHF

V gene: TRBV7-9
clone size: -
J gene: TRBJ1-1
D gene: -
CDR3 protein: CASSFQGTYTEAFF

V gene: TRBV15
clone size: -
J gene: TRBJ2-3
D gene: -
CDR3 protein: CATSTLLAGSTDTQYF

V gene: TRBV9
clone size: -
J gene: TRBJ1-3
D gene: -
CDR3 protein: CASSAHPGGNSGNTIYF

V gene: TRBV30
clone size: -
J gene: TRBJ2-5
D gene: -
CDR3 protein: CAWGPGDLSETQYF

V gene: TRBV5-1
clone size: -
J gene: TRBJ1-4
D gene: TRBD1
CDR3 protein: CASTQGAANEKLFF

V gene: TRBV3-1/TRBV3-2
clone size: -
J gene: TRBJ1-4
D gene: TRBD1
CDR3 protein: CASSQERTGRKATNEKLFF

V gene: TRBV28
clone size: -
J gene: TRBJ1-4
D gene: TRBD1
CDR3 protein: CASSQGGNEKLFF

V gene: TRBV5-4
clone size: -
J gene: TRBJ2-5
D gene: TRBD2
CDR3 protein: CASSSGLAIQETQYF

V gene: TRBV7-2
clone size: -
J gene: TRBJ1-2
D gene: -
CDR3 protein: CASSFGQVIYGYTF

V gene: TRBV30
clone size: -
J gene: TRBJ1-2
D gene: -
CDR3 protein: CAWRDRGSGAGGYTF

V gene: TRBV5-1
clone size: -
J gene: TRBJ1-2
D gene: -
CDR3 protein: CASTMGGGGSYGYTF

V gene: TRBV12-3/TRBV12-4
clone size: -
J gene: TRBJ1-1
D gene: -
CDR3 protein: CASSPRVAPEAFF